Presented here are 8 T cell receptor beta chains from one specimen sequenced in a study of shared clonotypes between healthy human individuals (dated by TCRdb to 2020 to 2022). Libraries were prepared through the immunoSEQ multiplex PCR assay. Held by TCRdb, this immuneACCESS table contains in-frame sequences only and omits some clones. Under half of the omission traces to an unresolved V gene where checked; the cause of the rest is unknown. In all, the sample holds around 2,100,000 clones, and roughly 94% of those were seen once. Around 1.2% of the sample is held by the ten biggest clonotypes. For the CD8 naive samples, CD45RO-negative cells were positively selected for CCR7, yielding a CD45RA+CCR7+ population from which TemRA cells were excluded. The sequencing input was naive CD8+ T cells sorted from blood. In the paper's terms, the cell subset or site label means: CD45RA+CCR7+. The receptors come from a man aged 18 to 30 in good health.

This clone was counted between two and nine times. Other nucleotide sequences from this sample produce the same CDR3. The chain joins TRBV7-9 to TRBJ1-2; D remains unclear. Germline V CDR1 and CDR2: SEHNR, FQNEAQ (reference sequence). CDR3 length: 13 amino acids. V was shortened by 1 base and J by 0 bases, with 3 bases between the two germline ends. Here the CDR3 DNA reads TGTGCCAGCAGCTTAGGGGCTAACTATGGCTACACCTTC. As protein: CASSLGANYGYTF.

This clone was detected only once. V and J are TRBV2 and TRBJ1-1, with a tentative D call TRBD1 (5 bases). This CDR3 spans 15 amino acids. Germline CDR1 and CDR2: SNHLY and FYNNEI. V was clipped by 2 bases and J by 5 bases, with 15 bases between them. Here the CDR3 reads CASSEIVGGPTEAFF. DNA for the CDR3: TGTGCCAGCAGTGAAATTGTCGGGGGACCTACTGAAGCTTTCTTT.

This clone was observed a single time. At the DNA level, this CDR3 is encoded by other sequences in the same sample as well. The rearrangement uses TRBV27 and TRBJ2-2, with D possibly matching TRBD2 (5 bases). The CDR3 spans 13 residues. V lost 2 bases, J lost 6 bases, and 7 bases lay in between. Germline V CDR1 and CDR2: MNHEY, SMNVEV (reference sequence). In DNA, the CDR3 is TGTGCCAGCAGTTTAGTCGGGGCCGGGGAGCTGTTTTTT. It translates to CASSLVGAGELFF.

V and J are TRBV5-6 and TRBJ1-5; no reliable D call. The V gene lost 2 bases and the J gene lost 4 bases, with 10 bases spanning the gap. Germline loops: CDR1 SGHDT, CDR2 YYEEEE. This CDR3 region has 14 residues. In DNA form, the CDR3 reads TGTGCCAGCAGCTTAGATGGTTGGAATCAGCCCCAGCATTTT. It is translated as CASSLDGWNQPQHF.

J is TRBJ2-7 and V is TRBV4-1; 8 bases map to TRBD1. CDR1 and CDR2 from the germline V gene are MGHRA and YSYEKL. The CDR3 totals 13 residues. V gave up 5 bases and J gave up 2 bases; unmatched junction bases: 2. CDR3 region: CASSGDRPYEQYF. The CDR3 nucleotides read TGCGCCAGCAGCGGGGACAGGCCCTACGAGCAGTACTTC.

The chain links TRBV4-3 to TRBJ2-3, with D hard to call. Germline values: CDR1 LGHNA, CDR2 YSLEER. The V gene lost 4 bases and the J gene lost 5 bases, with 10 bases spanning the gap. This CDR3 is 13 amino acids long. CDR3 amino acids: CASSPMSGDTQYF. The CDR3 DNA is TGCGCCAGCAGCCCGATGTCGGGAGATACGCAGTATTTT.

This clone has a single count. The chain uses TRBV10-3 and TRBJ2-3; 15 nucleotides line up with TRBD2. CDR3 length equals 20 residues. Germline CDR1 reads ENHRY; CDR2 reads SYGVKD. V shed 3 bases and J 4 bases; nucleotides not matched to a gene: 14. CDR3 nucleotides: TGTGCCATCAGTGATCTGGACGGAGGACTAGCGGGGGGGTACCCAGATACGCAGTATTTT. Translation gives CAISDLDGGLAGGYPDTQYF.

The CDR3, as DNA: TGTGCCAGCGGGGAGGACTACGAGCAGTACTTC. As protein: CASGEDYEQYF. This chain connects TRBV11-2 to TRBJ2-7; possibly TRBD2 for D (6 bases). This CDR3 comprises 11 residues. Germline assignment: CDR1 SGHAT and CDR2 FQNNGV. Between the trimmed V and J ends, which lost 8 bases and 3 bases, there was a span of 8 bases. The complete variable domain, with remaining parts taken from reference TRBV11-2 and TRBJ2-7, reads EAGVAQSPRYKIIEKRQSVAFWCNPISGHATLYWYQQILGQGPKLLIQFQNNGVVDDSQLPKDRFSAERLKGVDSTLKIQPAKLEDSAVYLCASGEDYEQYFGPGTRLTVT.